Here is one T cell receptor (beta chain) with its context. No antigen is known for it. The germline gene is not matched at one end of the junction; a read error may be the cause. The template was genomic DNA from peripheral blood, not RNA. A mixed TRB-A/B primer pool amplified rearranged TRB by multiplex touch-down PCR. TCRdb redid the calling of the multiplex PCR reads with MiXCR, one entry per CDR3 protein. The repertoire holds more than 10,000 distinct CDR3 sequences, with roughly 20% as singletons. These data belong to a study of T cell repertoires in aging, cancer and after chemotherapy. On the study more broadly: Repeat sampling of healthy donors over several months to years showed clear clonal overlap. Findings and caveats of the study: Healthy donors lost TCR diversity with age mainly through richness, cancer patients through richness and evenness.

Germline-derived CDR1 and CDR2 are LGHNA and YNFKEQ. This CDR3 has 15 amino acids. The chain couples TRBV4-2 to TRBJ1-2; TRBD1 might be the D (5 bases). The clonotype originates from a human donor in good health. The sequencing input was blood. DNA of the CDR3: TGCGCCAGCAGCCAAGACAGTCTAGGAGGCTATGGCTACACCTTC. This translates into CASSQDSLGGYGYTF.